The 21 T cell receptor beta chains presented below share a single source sample, sequenced in a study of shared clonotypes between healthy human individuals. The assay was immunoSEQ multiplex PCR, and TCRdb's table has in-frame clones only and misses some. The data hold around 500,000 clones, with 75% to 85% observed a single time. Sequenced material: PBMCs. All receptors come from a woman between 40 and 55 years old in good health. Some clones in this sample may be carry-over from other donors' samples.

Notes on this clone: Other nucleotide sequences in the sample specify the same CDR3. The chain uses TRBV15 and TRBJ2-5; maybe TRBD1 (5 bases). This CDR3 has 15 residues. The V gene lost 0 bases and the J gene lost 2 bases, with 10 bases spanning the gap. Germline V gene sequence: CDR1 LNHNV, CDR2 YYDKDF (reference sequence). The CDR3 protein is CATSRDLTGQETQYF. The CDR3 DNA is TGTGCCACCAGCAGAGACCTAACAGGACAAGAGACCCAGTACTTC. The full variable domain, rest sourced from reference TRBV15 and TRBJ2-5, is DAMVIQNPRYQVTQFGKPVTLSCSQTLNHNVMYWYQQKSSQAPKLLFHYYDKDFNNEADTPDNFQSRRPNTSFCFLDIRSPGLGDTAMYLCATSRDLTGQETQYFGPGTRLLVL.

V is TRBV5-1 and J is TRBJ2-6; unclear D gene. Trimming stripped 7 bases from V and 0 bases from J, with 11 bases between. The length of the CDR3 is 15 residues. Germline lookup yields CDR1 SGHRS and CDR2 YFSETQ. CDR3 DNA sequence: TGCGCCAGCCAGGTAGGAGACTCTGGGGCCAACGTCCTGACTTTC. It codes for CASQVGDSGANVLTF.

The V and J genes are TRBV19 and TRBJ2-1; 8 bases fit TRBD1. The V gene's germline CDR1 is LNHDA and CDR2 SQIVND (reference sequence). V shed 6 bases and J 1 base; nucleotides not matched to a gene: 5. This CDR3 spans 15 amino acids. The CDR3 spells CASSPDRGSYNEQFF. The CDR3 nucleotides read TGTGCCAGTAGCCCAGACAGGGGTTCCTACAATGAGCAGTTCTTC.

V gene TRBV4-1 combines with J gene TRBJ2-2; D unresolved. From germline, CDR1 is MGHRA and CDR2 YSYEKL. V was shortened by 2 bases and J by 2 bases, with 0 bases between the two germline ends. This CDR3 region has 12 residues. CDR3: CASSQNTGELFF. CDR3 sequence (DNA): TGCGCCAGCAGCCAAAACACCGGGGAGCTGTTTTTT.

The genes are TRBV7-2 and TRBJ1-2, with 7 bases lining up with TRBD1. Per germline, CDR1 SGHTA and CDR2 FQGNSA. The V and J ends lost 5 bases and 5 bases, in that order; junction bases with no gene match: 11. The CDR3 has 15 amino acids. The CDR3 nucleotides read TGTGCCAGCAGCGCGTCCTCGACAGGGCTGTATGGCTACACCTTC. Protein sequence: CASSASSTGLYGYTF.

CDR3 sequence reads: CASSQGTGGEGADTQYF. As DNA, the CDR3 is TGTGCCAGCAGCCAAGGAACAGGGGGCGAAGGTGCAGATACGCAGTATTTT. The chain has TRBV4-2 and TRBJ2-3, with 9 bases fitting TRBD1. CDR1 is LGHNA, CDR2 YNFKEQ, per germline. The CDR3 covers 17 residues. The ends lost 1 base at V and 4 bases at J; junction bases unmatched: 9.

The rearrangement links TRBV7-6 to TRBJ2-1; 8 bases are a match to TRBD2. V trimming: 2 bases; J trimming: 0 bases; junction bases outside the gene matches: 9. The CDR3 length is 18 residues. CDR1 SGHVS and CDR2 FNYEAQ come from the germline V gene. CDR3 amino acids: CASSLSASGFSSYNEQFF. DNA for the CDR3: TGTGCCAGCAGCTTAAGTGCTAGCGGGTTTTCCTCCTACAATGAGCAGTTCTTC.

This chain connects TRBV6-4 to TRBJ2-2; 14 bases are a match to TRBD2. Germline V gives CDR1 MRHNA, CDR2 SNTAGT. CDR3 size: 16 residues. V trimming: 7 bases; J trimming: 6 bases; junction bases outside the gene matches: 7. The CDR3: CASNWTSGRSPGELFF. The CDR3 region has the DNA TGTGCCAGCAACTGGACTAGCGGGAGGAGCCCCGGGGAGCTGTTTTTT.

On this clone: This CDR3 is also generated by other DNA sequences in the sample. The V call is TRBV5-1, the J call TRBJ2-5; no firm D call. Trimming took off 0 bases at V and 5 bases at J, with 8 bases between the two ends. The length of the CDR3 is 13 residues. Germline CDR1 is SGHRS and CDR2 is YFSETQ. This CDR3 is CASSLGTDETQYF. The CDR3 DNA reads as TGCGCCAGCAGCTTGGGGACCGACGAGACCCAGTACTTC.

The genes are TRBV6-6 and TRBJ2-7; D gene uncertain. The CDR3 spans 12 residues. V lost 6 bases and J lost 2, with 8 bases in between. Germline V gene sequence: CDR1 MNHNY, CDR2 SVGAGI (reference sequence). CDR3 sequence reads: CASRDGPYEQYF. CDR3 sequence (DNA): TGTGCCAGCAGGGACGGCCCCTACGAGCAGTACTTC.

This clone was observed a single time. V usage is TRBV19 and J usage is TRBJ2-5; tentative D call: TRBD1 (5 bases). The CDR3 sequence is 14 residues long. V was pared by 4 bases and J by 0 bases, with 9 bases between. From germline, CDR1 is LNHDA and CDR2 SQIVND (reference sequence). CDR3 sequence: CASSTDTYQETQYF. The CDR3 region has the DNA TGTGCCAGTAGTACGGACACGTACCAAGAGACCCAGTACTTC.

The chain is built from TRBV30 and TRBJ2-7; D possibly corresponds to TRBD2 (5 bases). V was trimmed by 0 bases and J by 2 bases, leaving 14 bases between them. The length of the CDR3 is 15 residues. Germline CDR1 reads GTSNPN; CDR2 reads SVGIG (reference sequence). The CDR3 is CAWSVRSGGAYEQYF. The DNA of the CDR3 is TGTGCCTGGAGTGTTCGAAGCGGCGGAGCCTACGAGCAGTACTTC.

The chain is built from TRBV4-2 and TRBJ2-1, with 10 bases fitting TRBD2. With 4 bases clipped from V and 4 bases from J, the junction kept 4 bases outside the gene matches. Germline CDR1 LGHNA, CDR2 YNFKEQ. This CDR3 contains 15 residues. The CDR3 sequence is CASSLGTSVYNEQFF. The CDR3 region has the DNA TGTGCCAGCAGCCTCGGGACTAGCGTATACAATGAGCAGTTCTTC.

The gene calls are TRBV9 and TRBJ2-7; no clear D gene. The CDR3 totals 15 residues. V was shortened by 0 bases and J by 3 bases, with 13 bases between the two germline ends. Germline V gives CDR1 SGDLS, CDR2 YYNGEE. The CDR3 nucleotides are TGTGCCAGCAGCGTAGGCTTCCTAGGTTACTACGAGCAGTACTTC. Translating gives CASSVGFLGYYEQYF.

The DNA for the CDR3 is TGTGCCAGCAGCTTAACGCCGGGAGCGCGTGAGCAGTACTTC. It codes for CASSLTPGAREQYF. This chain links TRBV7-3 with TRBJ2-7; TRBD2 is a possible D gene (6 bases). The germline gives CDR1 SGHTA, CDR2 FQGTGA. The CDR3 covers 14 residues. The V gene lost 0 bases and the J gene lost 7 bases, with 13 bases spanning the gap. Full variable domain (missing parts from reference TRBV7-3 and TRBJ2-7): GAGVSQTPSNKVTEKGKYVELRCDPISGHTALYWYRQSLGQGPEFLIYFQGTGAADDSGLPNDRFFAVRPEGSVSTLKIQRTERGDSAVYLCASSLTPGAREQYFGPGTRLTVT.

The sample holds many counts of this clone. The chain carries TRBV19 and TRBJ1-2; TRBD1 matches at 8 bases. The V gene end was trimmed by 8 bases and the J gene end by 5 bases; junction bases not matched to a gene: 7. Germline assignment: CDR1 LNHDA and CDR2 SQIVND (reference sequence). The CDR3 is 13 residues long. CDR3 in DNA: TGTGCCAGTCGACAGGGGCAGGCTTATGGCTACACCTTC. Translation gives CASRQGQAYGYTF.

CDR3 coding DNA: TGTGCCAGCAGCTTTCTGACAGGGACCGGCTACACCTTC. Translation gives CASSFLTGTGYTF. This chain connects TRBV5-8 to TRBJ1-2, with 7 bases aligning to TRBD1. CDR3 length: 13 amino acids. V lost 2 bases, J lost 8 bases, and 6 bases stayed unmatched. CDR1 is SGHTS, CDR2 YDEGEE, per germline.

The sample holds a few counts of this clone. The rearrangement joins TRBV19 to TRBJ1-2; D unclear. The CDR3 totals 12 residues. Per germline, CDR1 LNHDA and CDR2 SQIVND (reference sequence). V was trimmed by 5 bases and J by 4 bases, leaving 8 bases between them. CDR3 sequence: CASSPRSYGYTF. CDR3 sequence (DNA): TGTGCCAGTAGTCCAAGAAGCTATGGCTACACCTTC.

The chain is built from TRBV6-5 and TRBJ1-5; D gene uncertain. V shed 6 bases and J shed 4 bases, with 13 bases lying between them. CDR1 and CDR2 (germline): MNHEY, SVGAGI. CDR3 length: 14 residues. The CDR3 DNA is TGTGCCAGCAGGGAAGGGCCGACGAATCAGCCCCAGCATTTT. Translating gives CASREGPTNQPQHF.

CDR3 sequence reads: CASTLGPGQGYSPLHF. CDR3 nucleotide sequence: TGTGCCAGCACTCTCGGTCCGGGACAGGGGTATTCACCCCTCCACTTT. J is TRBJ1-6 and V is TRBV7-6, with 10 bases lining up with TRBD1. CDR1 and CDR2 (germline): SGHVS, FNYEAQ. The CDR3 covers 16 residues. Trimming at V came to 7 bases and at J to 8 bases, leaving 11 bases not matched to a gene.

The V and J genes are TRBV18 and TRBJ2-2; TRBD1 matches 9 bases. Germline CDR1 is KGHSH and CDR2 is LQKENI. V shed 4 bases and J 6 bases; nucleotides not matched to a gene: 12. The CDR3 extends over 17 amino acids. CDR3: CASSHVAGTGLSGELFF. The CDR3 nucleotides are TGTGCCAGCTCACACGTTGCCGGGACAGGGTTATCCGGGGAGCTGTTTTTT. The variable domain in full, with the rest retrieved from reference TRBV18 and TRBJ2-2, is NAGVMQNPRHLVRRRGQEARLRCSPMKGHSHVYWYRQLPEEGLKFMVYLQKENIIDESGMPKERFSAEFPKEGPSILRIQQVVRGDSAAYFCASSHVAGTGLSGELFFGEGSRLTVL.